This T cell receptor beta chain was identified in a study of T cell changes during pregnancy in multiple sclerosis. Sequencing was performed with immunoSEQ multiplex PCR; in TCRdb, only in-frame clones are kept and a portion is missing. Among tens of thousands of clones listed, 75% to 95% were seen once. V was cut by 7 bases and J by 1 base, with 17 bases left in between. CDR3 size: 16 residues. From germline, CDR1 is LNHDA and CDR2 SQIVND (reference sequence). Specimen: CD4+ T cells from peripheral blood mononuclear cells, collected in the third trimester of pregnancy. This sequence joins TRBV19 and TRBJ1-5; no definite D call. This clonotype was obtained from a female donor with multiple sclerosis, enrolled in a pregnancy study. CDR3 sequence: CASKDFGAISNQPQHF. CDR3 DNA sequence: TGTGCCAGTAAAGATTTCGGTGCGATAAGCAATCAGCCCCAGCATTTT. Drawing the rest from reference TRBV19 and TRBJ1-5, the complete variable domain is DGGITQSPKYLFRKEGQNVTLSCEQNLNHDAMYWYRQDPGQGLRLIYYSQIVNDFQKGDIAEGYSVSREKKESFPLTVTSAQKNPTAFYLCASKDFGAISNQPQHFGDGTRLSIL.